This T cell receptor beta chain was captured by sequencing in a study of blood T cell repertoires in COVID-19. About the study: Sites across the United States, Italy and Spain contributed samples from acute and convalescent COVID-19. The analysed material was cDNA or gDNA that came from T cells, B-cell-depleted T cells, or PBMCs.

This clone was seen once. As handled by the study authors: Amplification of reference gene primers provided the estimated nucleated cell counts. Here immunoSEQ multiplex PCR was the method, and the copy in TCRdb shows in-frame clones only, minus some. Clonal size and the V and J genes are those of that table, whereas D and trimming came from the DNA. The sample gives tens of thousands of clones, roughly 84% of which show up once; 5.5% to 8.5% is in the top ten. Germline CDR1 is SGHTA and CDR2 is FQGNSA. V lost 1 base to trimming and J lost 5 bases, with 9 bases between them. The CDR3 length is 14 residues.

V and J are TRBV7-2 and TRBJ2-1; D perhaps matches TRBD2 (6 bases). The sequenced sample consisted of peripheral blood. This sequence was found in a man aged 50 to 59 with active COVID-19. The chain's CDR3 is CASSLGGTHNEQFF. The CDR3 DNA follows: TGTGCCAGCAGCTTAGGGGGGACTCACAATGAGCAGTTCTTC.